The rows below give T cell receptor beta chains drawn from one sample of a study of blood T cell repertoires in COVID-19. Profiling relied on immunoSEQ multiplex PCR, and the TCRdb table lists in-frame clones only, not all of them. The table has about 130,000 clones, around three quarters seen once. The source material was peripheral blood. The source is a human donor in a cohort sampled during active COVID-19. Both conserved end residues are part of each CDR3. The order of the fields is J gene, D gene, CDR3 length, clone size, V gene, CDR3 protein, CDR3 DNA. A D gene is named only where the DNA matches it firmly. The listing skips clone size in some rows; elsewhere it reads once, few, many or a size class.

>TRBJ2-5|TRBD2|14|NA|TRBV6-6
CASSYQRGGQTQYF
TGTGCCAGCAGTTATCAGCGGGGGGGGCAGACCCAGTACTTC
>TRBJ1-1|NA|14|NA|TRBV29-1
CSVVRAWEGTEAFF
TGCAGCGTTGTGAGGGCCTGGGAGGGGACTGAAGCTTTCTTT
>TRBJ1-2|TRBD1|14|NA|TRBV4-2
CASSSARGLDGYTF
TGTGCCAGCAGCTCAGCGAGGGGGCTGGATGGCTACACCTTC
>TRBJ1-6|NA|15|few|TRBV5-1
CASSLDAEFGTPLHF
TGCGCCAGCAGCTTGGACGCAGAATTTGGCACACCCCTCCACTTT
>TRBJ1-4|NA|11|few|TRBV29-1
CSKSPGEKLFF
TGCAGCAAATCCCCAGGTGAAAAACTGTTTTTT
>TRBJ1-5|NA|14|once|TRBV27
CASSAVPGNQPQHF
TGTGCCAGCAGTGCGGTCCCAGGGAATCAGCCCCAGCATTTT
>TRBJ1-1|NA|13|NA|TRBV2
CASSEALRTEAFF
TGTGCCAGCAGTGAAGCGCTTCGGACTGAAGCTTTCTTT
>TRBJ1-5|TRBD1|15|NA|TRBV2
CASSVQGAGNQPQHF
TGTGCCAGCAGTGTACAGGGGGCGGGCAATCAGCCCCAGCATTTT
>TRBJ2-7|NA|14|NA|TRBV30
CAWAGVTYSYEQYF
TGTGCCTGGGCAGGGGTTACCTACTCCTACGAGCAGTACTTC
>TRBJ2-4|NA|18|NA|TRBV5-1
CASSPEGPTTPSKNIQYF
TGCGCCAGCAGCCCCGAGGGCCCTACTACGCCCTCCAAAAACATTCAGTACTTC
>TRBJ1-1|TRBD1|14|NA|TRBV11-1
CASSFGTANTEAFF
TGTGCCAGCAGCTTCGGGACAGCGAACACTGAAGCTTTCTTT
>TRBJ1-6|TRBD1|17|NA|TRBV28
CASSSPGTGKKNSPLHF
TGTGCCAGCAGTTCCCCCGGGACAGGGAAAAAAAATTCACCCCTCCACTTT
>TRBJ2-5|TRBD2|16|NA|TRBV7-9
CASSLDKRGTGETQYF
TGTGCCAGCAGCTTAGATAAGCGGGGGACCGGGGAGACCCAGTACTTC
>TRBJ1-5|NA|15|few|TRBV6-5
CASRWTEPDNQPQHF
TGTGCCAGCAGGTGGACAGAACCTGACAATCAGCCCCAGCATTTT
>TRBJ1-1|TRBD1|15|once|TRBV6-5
CASVDRGRANTEAFF
TGTGCCAGCGTAGACAGGGGGCGAGCGAACACTGAAGCTTTCTTT
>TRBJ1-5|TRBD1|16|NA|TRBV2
CASMRDRGYSNQPQHF
TGTGCCAGCATGCGGGACAGGGGATATAGCAATCAGCCCCAGCATTTT
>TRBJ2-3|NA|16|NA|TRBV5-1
CASSWPSTGSTDTQYF
TGCGCCAGCAGCTGGCCCAGCACAGGGAGCACAGATACGCAGTATTTT
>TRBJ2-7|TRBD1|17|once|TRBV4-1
CASSRTGTGGSQREQYF
TGCGCCAGCAGTCGAACTGGGACAGGGGGCTCCCAACGGGAGCAGTACTTC
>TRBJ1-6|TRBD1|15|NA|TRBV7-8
CASSSTGGYNSPLHF
TGTGCCAGCAGCTCCACAGGGGGTTATAATTCACCCCTCCACTTT
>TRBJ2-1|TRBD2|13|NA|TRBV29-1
CSVPSGGAYEQFF
TGCAGCGTTCCTAGCGGGGGGGCCTATGAGCAGTTCTTC
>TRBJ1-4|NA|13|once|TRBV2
CASSDRPNEKLFF
TGTGCCAGCAGTGACAGGCCTAATGAAAAACTGTTTTTT
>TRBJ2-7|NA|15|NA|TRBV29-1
CSVNSPRGVGDEQYF
TGCAGCGTCAACTCGCCGCGAGGAGTAGGGGACGAGCAGTACTTC
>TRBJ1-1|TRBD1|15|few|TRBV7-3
CASSLDRGEGAEAFF
TGTGCCAGCAGCTTAGACAGGGGTGAAGGAGCTGAAGCTTTCTTT
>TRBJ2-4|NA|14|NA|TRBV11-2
CASSSTGSKNIQYF
TGTGCCAGCAGTTCAACCGGTTCCAAAAACATTCAGTACTTC
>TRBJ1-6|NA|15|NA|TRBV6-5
CASRTGGTGNSPLHF
TGTGCCAGCAGGACTGGGGGGACGGGGAATTCACCCCTCCACTTT
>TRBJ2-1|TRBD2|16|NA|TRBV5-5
CASSLGLAASYNEQFF
TGTGCCAGCAGCTTGGGACTAGCGGCCTCCTACAATGAGCAGTTCTTC
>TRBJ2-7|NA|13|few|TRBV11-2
CASSFRRTYEQYF
TGTGCCAGCAGCTTCAGAAGAACCTACGAGCAGTACTTC
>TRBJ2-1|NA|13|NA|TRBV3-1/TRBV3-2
CASSPLSVSEQFF
TGTGCCAGCAGCCCCCTCAGCGTAAGTGAGCAGTTCTTC